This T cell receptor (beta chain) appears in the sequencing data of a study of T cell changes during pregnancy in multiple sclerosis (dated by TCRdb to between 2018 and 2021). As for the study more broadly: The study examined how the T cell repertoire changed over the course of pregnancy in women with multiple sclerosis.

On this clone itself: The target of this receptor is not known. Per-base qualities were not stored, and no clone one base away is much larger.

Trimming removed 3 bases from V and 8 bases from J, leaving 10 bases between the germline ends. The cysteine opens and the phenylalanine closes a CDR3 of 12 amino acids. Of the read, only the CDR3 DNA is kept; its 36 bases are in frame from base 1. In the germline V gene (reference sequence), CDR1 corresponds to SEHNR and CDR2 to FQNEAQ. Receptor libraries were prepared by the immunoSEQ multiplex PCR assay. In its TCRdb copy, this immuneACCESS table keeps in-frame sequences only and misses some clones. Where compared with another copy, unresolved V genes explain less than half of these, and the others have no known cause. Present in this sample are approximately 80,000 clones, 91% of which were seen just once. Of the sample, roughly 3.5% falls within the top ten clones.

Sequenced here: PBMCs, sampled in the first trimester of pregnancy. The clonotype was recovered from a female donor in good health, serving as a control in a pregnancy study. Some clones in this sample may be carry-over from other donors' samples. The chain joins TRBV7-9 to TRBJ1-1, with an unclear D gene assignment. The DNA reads TGTGCCAGCAGCTTCGGGAACCGAGAAGCTTTCTTT. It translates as CASSFGNREAFF.